This entry lists 15 T cell receptor beta chains sequenced from one sample in a study of blood T cell repertoires in COVID-19. Some clones are missing from TCRdb's copy, which holds only in-frame ones; the method was immunoSEQ multiplex PCR. There are 30,000 to 35,000 clones in the sample; 85% to 90% occur only once, and almost 5% lies in the top ten. Sample: peripheral blood. Every receptor here comes from a woman in her 70s with active COVID-19.

The chain joins TRBV28 to TRBJ2-7; 7 bases are shared with TRBD1. The CDR3 sequence is 19 residues long. With 4 bases clipped from V and 0 bases from J, the junction kept 18 bases outside the gene matches. Germline CDR1 reads MDHEN; CDR2 reads SYDVKM. CDR3 nucleotide sequence: TGTGCCAGCAGTTCCCCGACAGGGCGTAAAGACCGGAGCTCCTACGAGCAGTACTTC. This sequence encodes CASSSPTGRKDRSSYEQYF. The variable domain in full, with the rest retrieved from reference TRBV28 and TRBJ2-7, is DVKVTQSSRYLVKRTGEKVFLECVQDMDHENMFWYRQDPGLGLRLIYFSYDVKMKEKGDIPEGYSVSREKKERFSLILESASTNQTSMYLCASSSPTGRKDRSSYEQYFGPGTRLTVT.

The CDR3 DNA reads as TGTGCCAGCAGCCTAGGCAGTACAGCAAGAAACTATGGCTACACCTTC. Translated: CASSLGSTARNYGYTF. The chain has TRBV7-2 and TRBJ1-2; D gene uncertain. In germline, CDR1 is SGHTA, CDR2 FQGNSA. The CDR3 loop spans 16 amino acids. V shed 5 bases and J shed 2 bases, with 18 bases lying between them.

The genes are TRBV25-1 and TRBJ1-2; D perhaps matches TRBD1 (5 bases). The CDR3 totals 14 residues. Trimming removed 5 bases at V and 1 base at J, with 11 bases between. CDR1 MGHDK and CDR2 SYGVNS come from the germline V gene. The DNA for the CDR3 is TGTGCCAGCAGTCATGGGGGGATTAACTATGGCTACACCTTC. Residues: CASSHGGINYGYTF.

The chain recombines TRBV19 with TRBJ2-1, with TRBD2 matching over 7 bases. V shed 9 bases and J 9 bases; nucleotides not matched to a gene: 14. Germline V CDR1 and CDR2: LNHDA, SQIVND (reference sequence). The CDR3 is made up of 14 amino acids. CDR3 loop: CASGSRDYTTEQFF. The CDR3 DNA is TGTGCCAGCGGCTCCCGGGACTATACTACTGAGCAGTTCTTC.

V gene TRBV30 combines with J gene TRBJ2-3; 14 bases agree with TRBD2. The CDR3 length is 17 residues. V was clipped by 2 bases and J by 2 bases; unmatched bases: 6. Germline V gives CDR1 GTSNPN, CDR2 SVGIG (reference sequence). CDR3 amino acids: CAWSPGTSGGNTDTQYF. The CDR3 DNA is TGTGCCTGGAGTCCCGGGACTAGCGGGGGTAACACAGATACGCAGTATTTT. Full variable domain (outside the CDR3, taken from reference TRBV30 and TRBJ2-3): SQTIHQWPATLVQPVGSPLSLECTVEGTSNPNLYWYRQAAGRGLQLLFYSVGIGQISSEVPQNLSASRPQDRQFILSSKKLLLSDSGFYLCAWSPGTSGGNTDTQYFGPGTRLTVL.

The chain recombines TRBV11-2 with TRBJ2-5; 7 nucleotides match TRBD2. The length of the CDR3 is 16 residues. The V gene's germline CDR1 is SGHAT and CDR2 FQNNGV. Losses at the gene ends were 5 bases for V and 5 bases for J; bases not matched to a gene: 14. The CDR3 loop is CASSLLSGALGETQYF. CDR3 DNA: TGTGCCAGCAGCCTACTCAGCGGGGCGCTTGGGGAGACCCAGTACTTC.

This clone came up once. The chain has TRBV3-1 (or the pseudogene TRBV3-2) and TRBJ1-5, with D uncertain. V lost 0 bases, J lost 11 bases, and 8 bases lay in between. The CDR3 has 12 amino acids. The germline V gene encodes CDR1 LGHDT and CDR2 YNNKEL (reference sequence). CDR3 DNA: TGTGCCAGCAGCCAAGACACCGGTACCCAGCATTTT. This sequence encodes CASSQDTGTQHF.

This chain links TRBV13 with TRBJ2-3; tentatively, D is TRBD2 (7 bases). The V end lost 1 base, the J end lost 5 bases, and 16 bases lay between the germline ends. Germline CDR1 reads PRHDT; CDR2 reads FYEKMQ (reference sequence). The CDR3 length is 16 residues. The CDR3 spells CASSLVGGGREDTQYF. Here the CDR3 DNA reads TGTGCCAGCAGCTTAGTTGGGGGGGGCCGAGAAGATACGCAGTATTTT.

The chain couples TRBV18 to TRBJ2-2; D may be TRBD1 (6 bases). Trimming pared 3 bases from V and 4 bases from J, leaving 9 bases between. Germline V CDR1 and CDR2: KGHSH, LQKENI. This CDR3 is 14 amino acids long. CDR3 bases: TGTGCCAGCTCACCGGACAGCCGCACCGGGGAGCTGTTTTTT. The encoded protein is CASSPDSRTGELFF.

J is TRBJ2-2 and V is TRBV10-1, with a weak D call TRBD2 (5 bases). This CDR3 is 13 amino acids long. The germline CDR1 and CDR2 sequences are WNHNN and SYGVQD (reference sequence). Between the trimmed V and J ends, which lost 3 bases and 4 bases, there was a span of 6 bases. The CDR3 reads CASSERGTGELFF. CDR3 DNA: TGCGCCAGCAGTGAACGGGGCACCGGGGAGCTGTTTTTT.

V is TRBV5-1 and J is TRBJ2-5; 10 bases match TRBD2. The CDR3 sequence is 16 residues long. V dropped 0 bases and J dropped 3; count of bases not matched to a gene: 5. Germline lookup yields CDR1 SGHRS and CDR2 YFSETQ. CDR3 region: CASSLELAGAEETQYF. The CDR3 coding sequence is TGCGCCAGCAGCTTGGAGCTAGCGGGGGCCGAAGAGACCCAGTACTTC.

The CDR3, as DNA: TGTGCCAGCAGCGTTTACTCCTCTGCCCAAGATACGCAGTATTTT. It codes for CASSVYSSAQDTQYF. The chain is built from TRBV9 and TRBJ2-3; D remains unclear. Germline CDR1 is SGDLS and CDR2 is YYNGEE. CDR3 length equals 15 residues. V was trimmed by 2 bases and J by 5 bases, leaving 15 bases between them.

The chain recombines TRBV29-1 with TRBJ2-1; TRBD1 aligns across 9 bases. The germline V gene has CDR1 SQVTM and CDR2 ANQGSEA. V trimming: 6 bases; J trimming: 7 bases; junction bases outside the gene matches: 4. This CDR3 spans 12 amino acids. The CDR3 protein is CSVGQGRNEQFF. CDR3 DNA sequence: TGCAGCGTGGGACAGGGTCGGAATGAGCAGTTCTTC.

J is TRBJ2-5 and V is TRBV3-1 (or the pseudogene TRBV3-2), with TRBD1 matching 7 bases. Losses at the gene ends were 1 base for V and 5 bases for J; bases not matched to a gene: 10. The CDR3 is made up of 16 amino acids. CDR1 LGHDT and CDR2 YNNKEL come from the germline V gene (reference sequence). CDR3: CASSQAPGDSRETQYF. The CDR3, as DNA: TGTGCCAGCAGCCAAGCCCCAGGGGACAGCCGGGAGACCCAGTACTTC.

The rearrangement links TRBV10-3 to TRBJ1-1; D remains ambiguous. V was clipped by 2 bases and J by 1 base, with 5 bases between them. CDR3 length: 13 amino acids. Germline assignment: CDR1 ENHRY and CDR2 SYGVKD. The CDR3 loop is CAISEGRNTEAFF. The CDR3, as DNA: TGTGCCATCAGTGAGGGCAGGAACACTGAAGCTTTCTTT.